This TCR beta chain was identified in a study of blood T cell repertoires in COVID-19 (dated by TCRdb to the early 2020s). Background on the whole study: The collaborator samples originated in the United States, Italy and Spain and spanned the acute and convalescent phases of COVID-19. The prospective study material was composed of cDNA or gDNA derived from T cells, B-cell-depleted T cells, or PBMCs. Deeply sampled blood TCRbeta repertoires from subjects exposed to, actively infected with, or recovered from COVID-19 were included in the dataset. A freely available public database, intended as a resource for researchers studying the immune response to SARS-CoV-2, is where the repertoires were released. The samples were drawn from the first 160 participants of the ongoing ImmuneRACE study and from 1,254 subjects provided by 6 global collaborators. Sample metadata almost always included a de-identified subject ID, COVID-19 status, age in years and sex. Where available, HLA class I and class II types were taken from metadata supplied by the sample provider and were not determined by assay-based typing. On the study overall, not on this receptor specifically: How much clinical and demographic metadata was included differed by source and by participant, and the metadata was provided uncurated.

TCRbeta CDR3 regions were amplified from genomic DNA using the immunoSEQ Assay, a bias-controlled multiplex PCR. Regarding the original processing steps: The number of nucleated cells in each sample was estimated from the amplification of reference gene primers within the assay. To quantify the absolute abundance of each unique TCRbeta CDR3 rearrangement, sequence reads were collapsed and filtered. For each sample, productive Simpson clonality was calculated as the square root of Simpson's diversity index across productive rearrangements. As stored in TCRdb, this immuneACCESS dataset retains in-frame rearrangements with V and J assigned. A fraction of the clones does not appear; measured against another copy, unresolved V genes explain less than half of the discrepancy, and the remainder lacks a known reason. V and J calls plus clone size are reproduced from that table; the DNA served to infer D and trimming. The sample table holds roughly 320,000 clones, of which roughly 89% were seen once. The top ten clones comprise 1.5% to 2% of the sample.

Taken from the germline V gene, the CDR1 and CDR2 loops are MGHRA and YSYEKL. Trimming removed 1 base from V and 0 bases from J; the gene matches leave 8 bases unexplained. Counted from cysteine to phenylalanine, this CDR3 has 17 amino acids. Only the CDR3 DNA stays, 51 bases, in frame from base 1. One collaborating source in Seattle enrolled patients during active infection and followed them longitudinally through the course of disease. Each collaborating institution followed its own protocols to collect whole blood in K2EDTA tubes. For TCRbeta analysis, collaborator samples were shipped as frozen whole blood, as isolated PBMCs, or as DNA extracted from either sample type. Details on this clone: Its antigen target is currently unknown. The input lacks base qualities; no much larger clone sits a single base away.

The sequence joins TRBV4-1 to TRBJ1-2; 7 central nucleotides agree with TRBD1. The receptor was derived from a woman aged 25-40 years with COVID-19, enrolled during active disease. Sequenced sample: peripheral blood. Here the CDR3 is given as CASSQATGSQANYGYTF. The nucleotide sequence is TGCGCCAGCAGCCAAGCGACAGGGTCCCAAGCTAACTATGGCTACACCTTC.